This T cell receptor (beta chain) was captured in a study of prognosis after radiotherapy for stage I lung cancer. Genomic DNA served as the source from which two-round multiplex PCR generated TCR beta CDR3 amplicons. Primers targeting each individual TRBV and TRBJ gene were applied in first-round PCR. TCRdb reprocessed the multiplex PCR reads via MiXCR and lists one record per CDR3 protein. The sample includes under 20,000 distinct CDR3 sequences, under 55% seen only once; the top ten take about 45%. The table lists this clonotype with many counts. J was trimmed by 2 bases and V by 1 base; bases with no gene match: 0. Germline V gives CDR1 LGHNT, CDR2 FRNRAP. The CDR3 totals 14 residues.

The genes are TRBV12-5 and TRBJ1-2, with 8 bases fitting TRBD1. The source of this sequence is a donor over 45 with non-small cell lung cancer. Sequenced here: PBMCs, sampled before or after stereotactic body radiation therapy (not recorded which). The CDR3 region is CASGLGTGNYGYTF. Here the CDR3 DNA reads TGTGCTAGTGGTTTGGGGACAGGGAACTATGGCTACACCTTC.